One sample yielded the 5 T cell receptor beta chains listed below, sequenced in a study of blood T cells in healthy people across ages. A second roughly 7 to 11 cycle PCR used barcoded and J-beta primers. One entry per CDR3 protein results from TCRdb running MiXCR on the 5' RACE reads. The sample lists 790,000 or so distinct CDR3 sequences, 56% occurring once. Specimen: blood. These receptors all come from a man aged 35 to 55 in good health.

This clonotype was picked up a small number of times. The V gene is TRBV2, the J gene TRBJ2-5, with 11 positions matching TRBD2. After removal of 5 bases from V and 0 bases from J, the junction contained 2 bases not matched to a gene. The CDR3 is made up of 15 amino acids. Germline V gene sequence: CDR1 SNHLY, CDR2 FYNNEI. CDR3 protein: CASSLSGRDQETQYF. In nucleotides, the CDR3 is TGTGCCAGCAGTCTTAGCGGGAGGGACCAAGAGACCCAGTACTTC.

The chain is built from TRBV5-5 and TRBJ2-7; D may be TRBD2 (7 bases). CDR1 and CDR2 (germline): SGHKS, YYEKEE (reference sequence). The CDR3 extends over 16 amino acids. With 0 bases removed from V and 0 bases from J, the gap between germline ends came to 13 bases. The CDR3 DNA reads TGTGCCAGCAGCTTGGACGGGGGGCTACTCTCCTACGAGCAGTACTTC. As protein: CASSLDGGLLSYEQYF. The entire variable domain, with the rest obtained from reference TRBV5-5 and TRBJ2-7, is as follows: DAGVTQSPTHLIKTRGQQVTLRCSPISGHKSVSWYQQVLGQGPQFIFQYYEKEERGRGNFPDRFSARQFPNYSSELNVNALLLGDSALYLCASSLDGGLLSYEQYFGPGTRLTVT.

This clonotype was picked up a small number of times. The chain joins TRBV29-1 to TRBJ2-1; D is perhaps TRBD2 (5 bases). Per germline, CDR1 SQVTM and CDR2 ANQGSEA. Trimming shortened V by 5 bases and J by 1 base, and 6 bases separated the two germline ends. CDR3 length: 12 amino acids. CDR3 nucleotides: TGCAGCGTTAGCGGTTCCTACAATGAGCAGTTCTTC. Its translation is CSVSGSYNEQFF.

This clonotype was picked up one time. The V call is TRBV27, the J call TRBJ2-5; the D gene is possibly TRBD2 (5 bases). Germline CDR1 reads MNHEY; CDR2 reads SMNVEV (reference sequence). The CDR3 covers 13 residues. Trimming removed 9 bases at V and 0 bases at J, with 11 bases between. The CDR3: CASRRTYQETQYF. The CDR3 DNA reads TGTGCCAGTCGGAGGACTTACCAAGAGACCCAGTACTTC.

The chain joins TRBV12-3 or TRBV12-4 to TRBJ2-3; D is perhaps TRBD2 (7 bases). V was pared by 6 bases and J by 5 bases, with 15 bases between. The CDR3 totals 14 residues. The CDR3 protein is CASSPGGDIDTQYF. CDR3 sequence (DNA): TGTGCCAGCAGCCCGGGGGGCGACATAGATACGCAGTATTTT.